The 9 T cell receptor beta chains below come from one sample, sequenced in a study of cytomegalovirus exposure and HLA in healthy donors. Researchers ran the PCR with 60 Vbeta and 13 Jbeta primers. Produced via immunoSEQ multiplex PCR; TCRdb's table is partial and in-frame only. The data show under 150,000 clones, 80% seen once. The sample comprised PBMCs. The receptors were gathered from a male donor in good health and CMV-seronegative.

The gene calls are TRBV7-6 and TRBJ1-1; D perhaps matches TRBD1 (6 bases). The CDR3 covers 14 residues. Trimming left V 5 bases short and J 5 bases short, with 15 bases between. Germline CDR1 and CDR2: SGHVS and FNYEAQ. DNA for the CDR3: TGTGCCAGCAGCCATGAGGGGGGGAGAACTGAAGCTTTCTTT. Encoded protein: CASSHEGGRTEAFF.

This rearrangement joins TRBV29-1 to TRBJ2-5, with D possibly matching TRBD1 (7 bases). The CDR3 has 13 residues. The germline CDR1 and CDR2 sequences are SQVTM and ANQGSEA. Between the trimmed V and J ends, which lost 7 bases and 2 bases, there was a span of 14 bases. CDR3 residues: CSAPQGGQETQYF. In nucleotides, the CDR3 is TGCAGCGCCCCTCAGGGGGGTCAAGAGACCCAGTACTTC. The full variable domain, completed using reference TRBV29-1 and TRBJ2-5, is SAVISQKPSRDICQRGTSLTIQCQVDSQVTMMFWYRQQPGQSLTLIATANQGSEATYESGFVIDKFPISRPNLTFSTLTVSNMSPEDSSIYLCSAPQGGQETQYFGPGTRLLVL.

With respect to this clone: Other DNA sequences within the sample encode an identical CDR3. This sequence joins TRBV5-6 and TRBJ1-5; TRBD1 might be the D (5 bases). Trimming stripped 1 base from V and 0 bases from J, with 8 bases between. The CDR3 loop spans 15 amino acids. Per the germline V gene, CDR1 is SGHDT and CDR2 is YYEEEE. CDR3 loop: CASSLRGYSNQPQHF. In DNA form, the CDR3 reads TGTGCCAGCAGCTTGCGGGGGTATAGCAATCAGCCCCAGCATTTT.

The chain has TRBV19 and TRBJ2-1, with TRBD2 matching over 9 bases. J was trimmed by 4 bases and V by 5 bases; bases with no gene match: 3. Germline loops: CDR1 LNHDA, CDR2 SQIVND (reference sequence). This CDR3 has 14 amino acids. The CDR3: CASSLSGGYNEQFF. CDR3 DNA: TGTGCCAGTAGTCTTAGCGGGGGTTACAATGAGCAGTTCTTC.

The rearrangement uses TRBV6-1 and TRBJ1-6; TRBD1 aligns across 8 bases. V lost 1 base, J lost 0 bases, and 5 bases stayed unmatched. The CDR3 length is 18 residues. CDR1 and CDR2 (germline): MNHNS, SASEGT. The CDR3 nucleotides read TGTGCCAGCAGTGAAGTGGGGACAGGTAGCTCCTATAATTCACCCCTCCACTTT. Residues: CASSEVGTGSSYNSPLHF.

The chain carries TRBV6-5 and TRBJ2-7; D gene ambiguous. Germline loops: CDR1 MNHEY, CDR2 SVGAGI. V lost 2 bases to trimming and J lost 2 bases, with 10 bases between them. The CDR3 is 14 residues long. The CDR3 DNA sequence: TGTGCCAGCAGTTACCGAGGCAGAGCCTACGAGCAGTACTTC. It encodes CASSYRGRAYEQYF.

CDR3 loop: CASSRQSNQPQHF. The CDR3 DNA reads as TGTGCCAGCAGTCGACAGTCCAATCAGCCCCAGCATTTT. The chain is built from TRBV27 and TRBJ1-5, with D tentatively TRBD1 (5 bases). Germline lookup yields CDR1 MNHEY and CDR2 SMNVEV (reference sequence). The CDR3 consists of 13 residues. Trimming took off 5 bases at V and 3 bases at J, with 8 bases between the two ends.

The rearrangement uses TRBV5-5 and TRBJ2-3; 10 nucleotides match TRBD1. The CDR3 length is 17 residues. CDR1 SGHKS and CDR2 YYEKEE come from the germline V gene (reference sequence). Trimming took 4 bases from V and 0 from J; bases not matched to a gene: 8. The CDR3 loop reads CASSPGQGIPSTDTQYF. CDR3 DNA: TGTGCCAGCAGCCCGGGACAGGGGATTCCTAGCACAGATACGCAGTATTTT.

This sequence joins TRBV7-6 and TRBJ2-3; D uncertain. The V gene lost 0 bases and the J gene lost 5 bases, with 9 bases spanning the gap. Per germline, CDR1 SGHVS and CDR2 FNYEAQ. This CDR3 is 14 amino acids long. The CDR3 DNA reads TGTGCCAGCAGCTTAGCCTTTGTGAGAGATACGCAGTATTTT. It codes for CASSLAFVRDTQYF.